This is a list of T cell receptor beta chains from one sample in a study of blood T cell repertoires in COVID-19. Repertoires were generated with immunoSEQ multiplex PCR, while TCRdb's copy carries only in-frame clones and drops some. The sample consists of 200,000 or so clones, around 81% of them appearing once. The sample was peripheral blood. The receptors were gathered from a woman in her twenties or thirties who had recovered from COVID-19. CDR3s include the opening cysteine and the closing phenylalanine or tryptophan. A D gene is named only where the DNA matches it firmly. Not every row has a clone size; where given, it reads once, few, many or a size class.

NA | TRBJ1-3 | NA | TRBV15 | TGTGCCACCAGCAGAGAGATTTTAGGAGGGACCAGCGGAAACACCATATATTTT | CATSREILGGTSGNTIYF
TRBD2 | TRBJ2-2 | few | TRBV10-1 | TGCGCCAGCAGTGAGTCACCTAGCGGGGCCGGGGAGCTGTTTTTT | CASSESPSGAGELFF
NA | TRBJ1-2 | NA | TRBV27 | TGTGCCAGCAGTTTAGGCGGGGGCTATGGCTACACCTTC | CASSLGGGYGYTF
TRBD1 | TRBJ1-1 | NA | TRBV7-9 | TGTGCCAGCAGCTTAGTTTGGGACAGGGAGTCCACTGAAGCTTTCTTT | CASSLVWDRESTEAFF
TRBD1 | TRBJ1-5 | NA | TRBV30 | TGTGCCTGGAGGACACCGGGACAGCTTAATCAGCCCCAGCATTTT | CAWRTPGQLNQPQHF
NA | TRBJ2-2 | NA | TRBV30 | TGTGCCTGGAGTCCTTTGGGGGAGGCGGACGGGGAGCTGTTTTTT | CAWSPLGEADGELFF
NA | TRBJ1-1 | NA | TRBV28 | TGTGCCAGCAGCTTGGGGGCGGGGGGAGCAGGGAGTACTGAAGCTTTCTTT | CASSLGAGGAGSTEAFF
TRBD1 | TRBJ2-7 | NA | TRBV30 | TGTGCCTGGAGTGTAGGGACAGCCTTTCCCTACGAGCAGTACTTC | CAWSVGTAFPYEQYF
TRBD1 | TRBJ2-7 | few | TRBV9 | TGTGCCAGCAGCGAAGGGACAGGGCCCCACGAGCAGTACTTC | CASSEGTGPHEQYF
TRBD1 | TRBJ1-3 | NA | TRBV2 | TGTGCCAGCAGTGTGGACAGGCAAGAGTATTTT | CASSVDRQEYF
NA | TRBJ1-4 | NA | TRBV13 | TGTGCCAGCAGCTTACGCGCAAGGGGAACTAATGAAAAACTGTTTTTT | CASSLRARGTNEKLFF
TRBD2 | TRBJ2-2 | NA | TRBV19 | TGTGCCAGTCGTATTCTAGCGGGAGTTCTCACCGGGGAGCTGTTTTTT | CASRILAGVLTGELFF
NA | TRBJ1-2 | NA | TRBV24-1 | TGTGCCACCAGTGATTTTGGACATAACTATGGCTACACCTTC | CATSDFGHNYGYTF
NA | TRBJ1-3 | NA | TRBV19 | TGTGCCAGTAGTATAGGCGGGCTAAGCTCTGGAAACACCATATATTTT | CASSIGGLSSGNTIYF
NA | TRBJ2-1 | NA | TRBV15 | TGTGCCACCGGGAGGGCAGGGGACTACAATGAGCAGTTCTTC | CATGRAGDYNEQFF
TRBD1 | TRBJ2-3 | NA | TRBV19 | TGTGCCAGTTCGGATTCAGGGGGCTTAGGAGATACGCAGTATTTT | CASSDSGGLGDTQYF
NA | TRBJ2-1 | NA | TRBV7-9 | TGTGCCAGCAGCTTACGGCGGGCCGACAATGAGCAGTTCTTC | CASSLRRADNEQFF
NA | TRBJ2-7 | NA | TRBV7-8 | TGTGCCAGCAGCTTACAAGGGGGCTCCTACGAGCAGTACTTC | CASSLQGGSYEQYF
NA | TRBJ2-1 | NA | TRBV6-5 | TGTGCCAGCAGGCCTGGAACGAGGTACAATGAGCAGTTCTTC | CASRPGTRYNEQFF
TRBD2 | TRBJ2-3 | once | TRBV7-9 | TGTGCCAGCAGCTTAGAGCGGGGGCCAGATACGCAGTATTTT | CASSLERGPDTQYF
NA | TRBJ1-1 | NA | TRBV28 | TGTGCCAGCAGTACTCCGGGACACCTCTTGAACACTGAAGCTTTCTTT | CASSTPGHLLNTEAFF
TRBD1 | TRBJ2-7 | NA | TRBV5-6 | TGTGCCAGCAGCTTGAAATCACAGGGGAACGTCCCGCCCTACGAGCAGTACTTC | CASSLKSQGNVPPYEQYF
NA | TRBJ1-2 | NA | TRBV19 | TGTGCCAGTATGACGGAGAACTATGGCTACACCTTC | CASMTENYGYTF
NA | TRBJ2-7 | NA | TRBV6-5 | TGTGCCAGCAGGGGCCTACCTACTAGCTCCTACGAGCAGTACTTC | CASRGLPTSSYEQYF
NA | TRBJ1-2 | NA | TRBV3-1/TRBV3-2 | TGTGCCAGCAGCCAAGAAAGTCTATCAGGGGCTTATGGCTACACCTTC | CASSQESLSGAYGYTF
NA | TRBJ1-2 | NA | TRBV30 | TGTGCCTGGAGTGTTGACAGAACTTCTGGCTACACCTTC | CAWSVDRTSGYTF